The clone carrying this T cell receptor beta chain was seen a handful of times. With V trimmed by 2 bases and J by 7 bases, 4 bases remained unmatched. Germline V CDR1 and CDR2: MNHEY, SVGAGI. The CDR3 loop spans 15 amino acids. This entry comes from a study of cytomegalovirus exposure and HLA in healthy donors. A multiplex PCR was run with 60 Vbeta primers and 13 Jbeta primers. TCRdb's table, derived via immunoSEQ multiplex PCR, lists solely in-frame clones and lacks some. The table records 130,000 or so clones, just under 75% of them present only once. Material for sequencing was PBMCs. This chain connects TRBV6-5 to TRBJ2-1; 11 bases line up with TRBD1. This TCR was recovered from a man in his forties in good health and CMV-seropositive. The DNA of the CDR3 is TGTGCCAGCAGTTACACAGGGACAGGGGGTAATGAGCAGTTCTTC. Translating it yields CASSYTGTGGNEQFF.